This passage covers 9 T cell receptor beta chains from one sample sequenced in a study of cytomegalovirus exposure and HLA in healthy donors. Researchers ran the PCR with 60 Vbeta and 13 Jbeta primers. The method was immunoSEQ multiplex PCR; TCRdb's version includes in-frame clones alone and lacks a portion of them. This table has about 130,000 clones, 60% to 75% appearing once. The specimen was PBMCs. Every receptor here comes from a human donor in good health.

This sequence joins TRBV7-9 and TRBJ1-1; 7 nucleotides match TRBD1. This CDR3 has 15 residues. Trimming took 5 bases from V and 4 from J; bases not matched to a gene: 10. Germline V gene data show CDR1 as SEHNR and CDR2 as FQNEAQ (reference sequence). DNA of the CDR3: TGTGCCAGCAGCCCCACCCAGACAGGGCGCACTGAAGCTTTCTTT. Amino acid sequence: CASSPTQTGRTEAFF.

The chain links TRBV2 to TRBJ1-1; D unclear. The CDR3 extends over 14 amino acids. Trimming cost V 0 bases and J 6 bases, with 11 bases left between them. CDR1 and CDR2 from the germline V gene are SNHLY and FYNNEI. CDR3 in amino acids: CASSEALPTSEAFF. CDR3 nucleotides: TGTGCCAGCAGTGAAGCATTGCCGACTTCTGAAGCTTTCTTT. The full variable domain, its missing parts supplied by reference TRBV2 and TRBJ1-1, is EPEVTQTPSHQVTQMGQEVILRCVPISNHLYFYWYRQILGQKVEFLVSFYNNEISEKSEIFDDQFSVERPDGSNFTLKIRSTKLEDSAMYFCASSEALPTSEAFFGQGTRLTVV.

This clone was counted between two and nine times. This sequence joins TRBV18 and TRBJ2-1; 7 bases agree with TRBD1. Germline V gives CDR1 KGHSH, CDR2 LQKENI. This CDR3 region has 13 residues. V gave up 3 bases and J gave up 6 bases; unmatched junction bases: 2. The CDR3 sequence is CASSPPGGNEQFF. For the CDR3, the DNA is TGTGCCAGCTCACCTCCAGGGGGCAATGAGCAGTTCTTC.

The chain recombines TRBV27 with TRBJ2-7; no clear D. Germline V gene data show CDR1 as MNHEY and CDR2 as SMNVEV (reference sequence). The CDR3 contains 14 residues. Trimming removed 0 bases at V and 0 bases at J, with 6 bases between. The chain's CDR3 is CASSLSAGSYEQYF. CDR3 bases: TGTGCCAGCAGTTTATCAGCAGGCTCCTACGAGCAGTACTTC.

This clone was recorded once. The chain links TRBV2 to TRBJ2-7; possibly TRBD2 for D (6 bases). The CDR3 runs to 13 residues. Germline V gene lookup returns CDR1 SNHLY and CDR2 FYNNEI. V was shortened by 7 bases and J by 2 bases, with 12 bases between the two germline ends. The CDR3: CASTRDLPYEQYF. The CDR3 bases are TGTGCCAGCACTCGGGACTTGCCCTACGAGCAGTACTTC.

The chain joins TRBV7-7 to TRBJ2-7; possible D gene TRBD2, 6 bases. The CDR3 is made up of 13 amino acids. CDR1 and CDR2 (germline): SSHAT, FNYEAQ (reference sequence). V lost 1 base to trimming and J lost 3 bases, with 7 bases between them. The CDR3 bases are TGTGCCAGCAGCTTAGGCGGGGTCTACGAGCAGTACTTC. Translation: CASSLGGVYEQYF.

The table lists this clone with a few counts. The CDR3 DNA is TGTGCCAGTAGTACGACAGTTACAGCCTCTGGGGCCAACGTCCTGACTTTC. It is translated as CASSTTVTASGANVLTF. This chain uses TRBV19 with TRBJ2-6, with D perhaps matching TRBD1 (5 bases). From germline, CDR1 is LNHDA and CDR2 SQIVND (reference sequence). Between the trimmed V and J ends, which lost 4 bases and 0 bases, there was a span of 13 bases. The CDR3 is 17 amino acids.

This clone was observed a handful of times. The chain links TRBV19 to TRBJ2-3, with 9 bases matching TRBD1. The CDR3 sequence is 15 residues long. Germline V gene lookup returns CDR1 LNHDA and CDR2 SQIVND (reference sequence). V was pared by 2 bases and J by 2 bases, with 2 bases of the junction left unmatched. This CDR3 reads CASSIWTGVTDTQYF. The CDR3 nucleotides are TGTGCCAGTAGTATATGGACAGGGGTCACAGATACGCAGTATTTT. The entire variable domain, with the rest obtained from reference TRBV19 and TRBJ2-3, is as follows: DGGITQSPKYLFRKEGQNVTLSCEQNLNHDAMYWYRQDPGQGLRLIYYSQIVNDFQKGDIAEGYSVSREKKESFPLTVTSAQKNPTAFYLCASSIWTGVTDTQYFGPGTRLTVL.

This clone was picked up a small number of times. V usage is TRBV14 and J usage is TRBJ2-7; 9 positions match TRBD2. V lost 4 bases, J lost 0 bases, and 4 bases stayed unmatched. The CDR3 consists of 15 residues. Germline assignment: CDR1 SGHDN and CDR2 FVKESK. The CDR3 sequence: CASSRTSAYSYEQYF. The CDR3 bases are TGTGCCAGCAGCCGGACTAGCGCCTACTCCTACGAGCAGTACTTC.